The sequence of this TCR beta chain was determined in a study of T cell responses to AZD1222 COVID-19 vaccine. Background on the study: Investigators merged groups given second doses at roughly 4 or roughly 12 weeks. Study observations and caveats: Among those given AZD1222, only 5 to 7 were seropositive at baseline. The donor group comprised mostly white British people and more females; the analysis possibly underestimated clonal diversity. Researchers report vaccine-associated CD4 TCRs spanning spike, with dominance at 160-218 and 743-854.

TCRdb's copy holds only in-frame clones and misses some; the assay was immunoSEQ multiplex PCR. Of 150,000 to 200,000 clones listed, around 94% are singletons. Details on this clone: Its antigen remains unidentified.

The CDR3 runs 15 residues. CDR1 MNHEY and CDR2 SVGAGI come from the germline V gene. The V gene lost 7 bases and the J gene lost 0 bases, with 15 bases spanning the gap. The chain recombines TRBV6-5 with TRBJ1-2; D unresolved. The clonotype comes from an adult in good health. The material sequenced was peripheral blood, taken on day 0 of AZD1222 vaccination. CDR3 amino acids: CASTPRGGSNYGYTF. CDR3 in DNA: TGTGCCAGCACCCCACGCGGCGGGTCTAACTATGGCTACACCTTC.